The 20 T cell receptor beta chains reported below all come from one sample, sequenced in a study of OX40 agonist ivuxolimab in advanced cancers. Only in-frame clones appear in the TCRdb table, and some are missing; sequencing was by immunoSEQ multiplex PCR. The repertoire includes roughly 58,000 clones, 70% to 90% of them detected once, and under 3.5% sits in the top ten. The specimen comprised CD4+ or CD8+ T cells sorted from blood, sampled in a trial of the OX40 agonist ivuxolimab. These receptors all stem from an adult with an advanced solid tumor such as melanoma, head and neck, liver or kidney cancer.

This clone showed up just a few times. The chain combines TRBV5-1 with TRBJ1-3; 7 bases fit TRBD1. The V gene end was trimmed by 3 bases and the J gene end by 4 bases; junction bases not matched to a gene: 4. The CDR3 has 14 residues. Germline V gene lookup returns CDR1 SGHRS and CDR2 YFSETQ. The CDR3 DNA reads TGCGCCAGCAGCTGGGGGACAGAAGGAAACACCATATATTTT. Translation: CASSWGTEGNTIYF. The full variable domain, in which reference TRBV5-1 and TRBJ1-3 provide the parts outside the CDR3, is KAGVTQTPRYLIKTRGQQVTLSCSPISGHRSVSWYQQTPGQGLQFLFEYFSETQRNKGNFPGRFSGRQFSNSRSEMNVSTLELGDSALYLCASSWGTEGNTIYFGEGSWLTVV.

This clone has more than one count but fewer than ten. J is TRBJ2-7 and V is TRBV6-1; D unclear. This CDR3 is built from 13 residues. V was cut by 4 bases and J by 4 bases, with 11 bases left in between. The V gene's germline CDR1 is MNHNS and CDR2 SASEGT. The CDR3 nucleotides read TGTGCCAGCAGTGGCGTGGGGAAGTACGAGCAGTACTTC. Its protein is CASSGVGKYEQYF.

The chain links TRBV5-4 to TRBJ2-1, with 10 bases that match TRBD1. This CDR3 has 13 amino acids. The V segment lost 1 base and the J segment 9 bases; nucleotides outside the gene matches: 1. Germline assignment: CDR1 SGHNT and CDR2 YYREEE (reference sequence). The CDR3 is CASSLRQGAEQFF. The CDR3 DNA sequence: TGTGCCAGCAGCTTGCGACAGGGGGCTGAGCAGTTCTTC.

This clone was observed a few times. The chain combines TRBV7-6 with TRBJ1-2; D is possibly TRBD1 (6 bases). V was shortened by 4 bases and J by 4 bases, with 10 bases between the two germline ends. The CDR3 is 13 residues long. The germline V gene encodes CDR1 SGHVS and CDR2 FNYEAQ. CDR3 DNA sequence: TGTGCCAGCAGCTCCAGGGGTGGCTATGGCTACACCTTC. Amino acids: CASSSRGGYGYTF. Filled out from reference TRBV7-6 and TRBJ1-2, the complete variable domain reads GAGVSQSPRYKVTKRGQDVALRCDPISGHVSLYWYRQALGQGPEFLTYFNYEAQQDKSGLPNDRFSAERPEGSISTLTIQRTEQRDSAMYRCASSSRGGYGYTFGSGTRLTVV.

The V and J genes are TRBV4-2 and TRBJ2-1, with D uncertain. This CDR3 contains 14 residues. V gave up 1 base and J gave up 8 bases, with 12 bases separating them. The germline V gene encodes CDR1 LGHNA and CDR2 YNFKEQ. CDR3 DNA sequence: TGTGCCAGCAGCCAAGGAATGGGTCAGTATGAGCAGTTCTTC. It translates to CASSQGMGQYEQFF.

The chain is built from TRBV4-1 and TRBJ2-1; no reliable D call. This CDR3 has 13 amino acids. CDR1 is MGHRA, CDR2 YSYEKL, per germline. The V gene lost 3 bases and the J gene lost 4 bases, with 7 bases spanning the gap. Written as DNA, the CDR3 is TGCGCCAGCAGCCAGGGATGGTACAATGAGCAGTTCTTC. Its protein product is CASSQGWYNEQFF.

Here the CDR3 reads CASSDGQGTSSGNTIYF. CDR3 nucleotide sequence: TGTGCCAGCTCAGATGGACAGGGGACGAGCTCTGGAAACACCATATATTTT. J is TRBJ1-3 and V is TRBV18; 9 nucleotides line up with TRBD1. From germline, CDR1 is KGHSH and CDR2 LQKENI. The CDR3 has 17 amino acids. Trimming removed 5 bases from V and 0 bases from J; junction bases left unmatched: 8.

The CDR3 DNA follows: TGTGCCAGCAGTTACGAGGGCGGGATCTCACCCCTCCACTTT. This gives the protein CASSYEGGISPLHF. The rearrangement uses TRBV6-6 and TRBJ1-6, with unresolved D. Trimming left V 2 bases short and J 10 bases short, with 12 bases between. This CDR3 region has 14 residues. Germline V gives CDR1 MNHNY, CDR2 SVGAGI (reference sequence).

This sequence joins TRBV18 and TRBJ1-1; no clear D gene. V lost 1 base and J lost 3, with 12 bases in between. The germline V gene encodes CDR1 KGHSH and CDR2 LQKENI. CDR3 length: 15 amino acids. The CDR3 sequence: CASSPLAGFDTEAFF. As DNA, the CDR3 is TGTGCCAGCTCACCACTGGCAGGCTTCGACACTGAAGCTTTCTTT.

This clone was detected once. The chain links TRBV6-5 to TRBJ2-1; 12 nucleotides align to TRBD2. Trimming removed 0 bases from V and 9 bases from J; junction bases left unmatched: 6. The length of the CDR3 is 16 residues. Germline V CDR1 and CDR2: MNHEY, SVGAGI. The chain's CDR3 is CASSYSLLAGGSEQFF. The CDR3, as DNA: TGTGCCAGCAGTTACTCCCTACTAGCGGGAGGTAGTGAGCAGTTCTTC.

CDR3 nucleotides: TGTGCCAGCAGCCAACAAAGGGGGAGGGCCTACGAGCAGTACTTC. Translation gives CASSQQRGRAYEQYF. The chain employs TRBV13 and TRBJ2-7; possible D gene TRBD2, 7 bases. This CDR3 has 15 amino acids. Germline values: CDR1 PRHDT, CDR2 FYEKMQ (reference sequence). V was trimmed by 5 bases and J by 2 bases, leaving 16 bases between them.

The chain joins TRBV11-2 to TRBJ2-2; D may be TRBD1 (5 bases). This CDR3 has 14 residues. Trimming took off 7 bases at V and 4 bases at J, with 13 bases between the two ends. Germline CDR1 SGHAT, CDR2 FQNNGV. The chain's CDR3 is CASTRELSTGELFF. CDR3 nucleotides: TGTGCCAGCACCAGGGAATTGAGCACCGGGGAGCTGTTTTTT. Combining the CDR3 with reference TRBV11-2 and TRBJ2-2 gives the whole variable domain EAGVAQSPRYKIIEKRQSVAFWCNPISGHATLYWYQQILGQGPKLLIQFQNNGVVDDSQLPKDRFSAERLKGVDSTLKIQPAKLEDSAVYLCASTRELSTGELFFGEGSRLTVL.

The CDR3 is CASSIRGADSNQPQHF. CDR3 nucleotide sequence: TGTGCCAGTAGTATTCGGGGGGCTGATAGCAATCAGCCCCAGCATTTT. The chain couples TRBV19 to TRBJ1-5; D possibly corresponds to TRBD1 (6 bases). The CDR3 is made up of 16 amino acids. Germline V CDR1 and CDR2: LNHDA, SQIVND (reference sequence). V was cut by 3 bases and J by 0 bases, with 12 bases left in between.

This clone was seen more than once but under ten times. The chain employs TRBV6-5 and TRBJ1-5; no definite D call. V dropped 5 bases and J dropped 2 bases, with 10 bases sitting between them. The CDR3 loop spans 14 amino acids. The germline V gene encodes CDR1 MNHEY and CDR2 SVGAGI. DNA of the CDR3: TGTGCCAGCAGTCACACAGTAGGCAATCAGCCCCAGCATTTT. This sequence encodes CASSHTVGNQPQHF.

J is TRBJ2-3 and V is TRBV14; D call uncertain. Per germline, CDR1 SGHDN and CDR2 FVKESK. The CDR3 sequence is 15 residues long. The V end lost 3 bases, the J end lost 1 base, and 11 bases lay between the germline ends. The CDR3 protein is CASSHSGSGTDTQYF. CDR3 nucleotides: TGTGCCAGCAGCCATTCAGGATCCGGCACAGATACGCAGTATTTT. The complete variable domain, with remaining parts taken from reference TRBV14 and TRBJ2-3, reads EAGVTQFPSHSVIEKGQTVTLRCDPISGHDNLYWYRRVMGKEIKFLLHFVKESKQDESGMPNNRFLAERTGGTYSTLKVQPAELEDSGVYFCASSHSGSGTDTQYFGPGTRLTVL.

CDR3 sequence: CASSEPSLNEQFF. The CDR3 nucleotides are TGTGCCAGCAGTGAACCTAGCCTGAATGAGCAGTTCTTC. V and J are TRBV6-1 and TRBJ2-1, with D possibly being TRBD2 (5 bases). This CDR3 is 13 amino acids long. With 2 bases removed from V and 7 bases from J, the gap between germline ends came to 9 bases. Germline CDR1 is MNHNS and CDR2 is SASEGT.

V usage is TRBV14 and J usage is TRBJ2-1, with 12 bases lining up with TRBD2. V was clipped by 2 bases and J by 6 bases; unmatched bases: 2. The germline V gene has CDR1 SGHDN and CDR2 FVKESK. This CDR3 has 15 amino acids. CDR3 region: CASSQLAGGGNEQFF. The CDR3, as DNA: TGTGCCAGCAGCCAACTAGCGGGAGGGGGCAATGAGCAGTTCTTC.

V usage is TRBV27 and J usage is TRBJ2-2; D is ambiguous. The CDR3 runs 17 residues. Trimming left V 2 bases short and J 1 base short, with 14 bases between. Germline CDR1 is MNHEY and CDR2 is SMNVEV (reference sequence). This CDR3 reads CASSLPGRVGNTGELFF. The CDR3 DNA reads TGTGCCAGCAGTTTACCTGGTCGGGTAGGGAACACCGGGGAGCTGTTTTTT.

The rearrangement joins TRBV7-2 to TRBJ1-2, with D possibly matching TRBD1 (5 bases). Germline V gives CDR1 SGHTA, CDR2 FQGNSA. This CDR3 has 15 residues. V dropped 1 base and J dropped 0 bases, with 9 bases sitting between them. CDR3 in DNA: TGTGCCAGCAGCTTAGTACAGACAGCTAACTATGGCTACACCTTC. This gives the protein CASSLVQTANYGYTF.

The chain links TRBV5-6 to TRBJ1-2; D remains unclear. Germline CDR1 and CDR2: SGHDT and YYEEEE. The CDR3 runs 15 residues. Trimming took off 3 bases at V and 3 bases at J, with 15 bases between the two ends. The CDR3 spells CASSYGSSRHYGYTF. The CDR3 coding sequence is TGTGCCAGCAGCTACGGGTCTTCCCGACACTATGGCTACACCTTC.